This T cell receptor (beta chain) was identified in a study of blood T cell repertoires in COVID-19. Overall study context: T cells, B-cell-depleted T cells, or PBMCs supplied cDNA or gDNA.

Sequencing was performed with immunoSEQ multiplex PCR; in TCRdb, only in-frame clones are kept and a portion is missing. The data contain roughly 230,000 clones, about four fifths of them singletons. The study drew participants aged about 18 to 89 years from some 24 US areas. Grouping used clinical history reported by participants in a survey and questionnaire. Donors of Cohort 3 who recovered were those that had two negative PCRs, clearance, or symptom resolution. CDR3 length equals 15 residues. Per germline, CDR1 SGHRS and CDR2 YFSETQ. With 2 bases clipped from V and 5 bases from J, the junction kept 8 bases outside the gene matches.

This chain uses TRBV5-1 with TRBJ1-1; TRBD1 agrees at 8 bases. The sequence was obtained from a woman aged 55-69 years who had recovered from COVID-19. Sequencing was performed on PBMCs or T cells enriched from blood (not recorded which). CDR3 nucleotide sequence: TGCGCCAGCAGCTTAGTAGGACAGGGTGGAACTGAAGCTTTCTTT. Its translation is CASSLVGQGGTEAFF.